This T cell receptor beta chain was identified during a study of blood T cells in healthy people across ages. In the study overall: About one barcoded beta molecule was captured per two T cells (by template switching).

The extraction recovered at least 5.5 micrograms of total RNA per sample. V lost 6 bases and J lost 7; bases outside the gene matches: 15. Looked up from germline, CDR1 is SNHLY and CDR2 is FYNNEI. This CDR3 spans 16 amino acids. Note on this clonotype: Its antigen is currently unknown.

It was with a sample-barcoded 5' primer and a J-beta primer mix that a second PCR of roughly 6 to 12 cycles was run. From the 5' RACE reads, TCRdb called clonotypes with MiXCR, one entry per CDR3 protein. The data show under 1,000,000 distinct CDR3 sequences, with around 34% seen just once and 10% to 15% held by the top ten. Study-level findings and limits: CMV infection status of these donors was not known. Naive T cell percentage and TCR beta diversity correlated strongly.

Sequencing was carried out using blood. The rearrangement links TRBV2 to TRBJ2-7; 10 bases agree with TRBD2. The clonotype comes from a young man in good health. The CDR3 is CASRPTSGVAYNEQYF. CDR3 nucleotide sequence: TGTGCCAGCAGACCCACTAGCGGGGTCGCCTACAATGAGCAGTACTTC.